Below are 22 T cell receptor beta chains sequenced from a single sample in a study of cytomegalovirus exposure and HLA in healthy donors. PCR primers comprised 60 Vbeta and 13 Jbeta primers. The repertoire was sequenced with immunoSEQ multiplex PCR; TCRdb's copy has only in-frame clones and lacks some. The repertoire consists of tens of thousands of clones, with around 64% occurring once and the leading ten covering 2% to 2.5%. Sequencing was done on a sample of PBMCs. These receptor sequences come from a human donor in good health.

The chain is built from TRBV5-1 and TRBJ2-7; 9 nucleotides align to TRBD1. CDR1 is SGHRS, CDR2 YFSETQ, per germline. The V segment lost 3 bases and the J segment 1 base; nucleotides outside the gene matches: 5. The CDR3 extends over 15 amino acids. The CDR3: CASSSPDRGSYEQYF. The CDR3, as DNA: TGCGCCAGCAGCTCCCCGGACAGGGGATCCTACGAGCAGTACTTC.

In its sample, this clone was seen a few times. The chain employs TRBV19 and TRBJ1-2, with a weak D call TRBD1 (6 bases). Between the trimmed V and J ends, which lost 7 bases and 4 bases, there was a span of 16 bases. Germline lookup yields CDR1 LNHDA and CDR2 SQIVND (reference sequence). This CDR3 is built from 14 residues. CDR3 amino acids: CASNFGGQGYGYTF. The CDR3 bases are TGTGCCAGTAATTTCGGGGGGCAAGGCTATGGCTACACCTTC.

This clone was observed a handful of times. The rearrangement links TRBV14 to TRBJ2-7, with TRBD2 as a possible D gene (5 bases). CDR1 and CDR2 from the germline V gene are SGHDN and FVKESK. CDR3 length: 16 residues. V lost 2 bases, J lost 5 bases, and 19 bases lay in between. DNA of the CDR3: TGTGCCAGCAGCCAAAGTTTGTGGGGTCGGGATGACGAGCAGTACTTC. Translation: CASSQSLWGRDDEQYF.

This clone showed up just a few times. The chain combines TRBV5-4 with TRBJ2-7; 9 bases are shared with TRBD1. The V gene's germline CDR1 is SGHNT and CDR2 YYREEE (reference sequence). There are 17 residues in the CDR3. V lost 2 bases, J lost 2 bases, and 11 bases stayed unmatched. DNA of the CDR3: TGTGCCAGCAGCTTCCGGGACAGGGTTACCCCGACCTACGAGCAGTACTTC. Translated, it gives CASSFRDRVTPTYEQYF.

This clone came up a few times. The chain employs TRBV6-4 and TRBJ2-1; D perhaps matches TRBD2 (6 bases). Germline CDR1 is MRHNA and CDR2 is SNTAGT. The CDR3 spans 15 residues. V lost 6 bases, J lost 8 bases, and 20 bases lay in between. The CDR3 reads CASRRGVSPGDEQFF. The CDR3 DNA sequence: TGTGCCAGCAGACGAGGGGTCAGCCCGGGGGATGAGCAGTTCTTC.

This clone has only a few counts. J is TRBJ2-1 and V is TRBV7-9; D possibly corresponds to TRBD2 (5 bases). The CDR3 contains 13 residues. Deletions cut 4 bases from V and 6 bases from J, with 10 bases between. Germline-derived CDR1 and CDR2 are SEHNR and FQNEAQ (reference sequence). Written as DNA, the CDR3 is TGTGCCAGCAGCTCATCGGCGGGCAATGAGCAGTTCTTC. Translation gives CASSSSAGNEQFF.

This clone was seen a few times. This chain connects TRBV6-5 to TRBJ1-5; no firm D call. The V end was cut by 5 bases, the J end by 10 bases, with 18 bases between. The CDR3 is 14 amino acids. CDR1 is MNHEY and CDR2 is SVGAGI in the germline V gene. The CDR3 reads CASSPPGIRQPQHF. The CDR3 coding sequence is TGTGCCAGCAGTCCCCCCGGGATCCGACAACCCCAGCATTTT.

This chain connects TRBV15 to TRBJ1-5, with D hard to call. The V gene lost 4 bases and the J gene lost 1 base, with 8 bases spanning the gap. This CDR3 is built from 14 residues. Germline V gene data show CDR1 as LNHNV and CDR2 as YYDKDF (reference sequence). Here the CDR3 DNA reads TGTGCCACCAGCAACGACGGGAGCAATCAGCCCCAGCATTTT. Translated: CATSNDGSNQPQHF.

CDR3 DNA sequence: TGTGCCAGTAGTATTCTAACCTCGGGGGGACGTTACACAGATACGCAGTATTTT. Translated, it gives CASSILTSGGRYTDTQYF. The chain is built from TRBV19 and TRBJ2-3, with 7 nucleotides matching TRBD2. V lost 3 bases, J lost 2 bases, and 14 bases stayed unmatched. Germline lookup yields CDR1 LNHDA and CDR2 SQIVND (reference sequence). The CDR3 has 18 residues.

The table lists this clone with a few counts. The rearrangement joins TRBV6-1 to TRBJ1-1, with D uncertain. This CDR3 has 14 amino acids. Germline lookup yields CDR1 MNHNS and CDR2 SASEGT. V was cut by 3 bases and J by 1 base, with 9 bases left in between. The CDR3 protein is CASSDWQENTEAFF. The CDR3 nucleotides read TGTGCCAGCAGTGATTGGCAGGAGAACACTGAAGCTTTCTTT.

V gene TRBV11-3 combines with J gene TRBJ1-4; TRBD1 matches at 9 bases. V lost 5 bases and J lost 6; bases outside the gene matches: 4. CDR3 length: 14 residues. Germline V gene sequence: CDR1 SGHNT, CDR2 YENEEA. Here the CDR3 DNA reads TGTGCCAGCAGCAAACAGGGGGCGCATGAAAAACTGTTTTTT. This encodes CASSKQGAHEKLFF.

The chain has TRBV5-1 and TRBJ1-2, with TRBD1 matching over 8 bases. The CDR3 length is 16 residues. Losses at the gene ends were 4 bases for V and 3 bases for J; bases not matched to a gene: 11. Germline values: CDR1 SGHRS, CDR2 YFSETQ. The CDR3 here is CASSPGPGGVDYGYTF. Here the CDR3 DNA reads TGCGCCAGCAGCCCGGGGCCAGGGGGCGTCGACTATGGCTACACCTTC.

The V and J genes are TRBV6-5 and TRBJ1-2, with 11 nucleotides matching TRBD1. The CDR3 extends over 14 amino acids. Germline V gene lookup returns CDR1 MNHEY and CDR2 SVGAGI. The trim removed 6 bases at V and 7 bases at J, leaving 7 bases unmatched. DNA for the CDR3: TGTGCCAGCAGGAGGACAGGGGGCTTACGTGGCTACACCTTC. It yields the protein CASRRTGGLRGYTF.

The chain recombines TRBV5-1 with TRBJ1-6; 10 nucleotides match TRBD1. The CDR3 contains 18 residues. The J segment lost 0 bases and the V segment lost 4 bases, leaving 7 bases of the junction unmatched. Germline V gene sequence: CDR1 SGHRS, CDR2 YFSETQ. For the CDR3, the DNA is TGCGCCAGCAGCCCCGGGACAGGGGAGAGCTCCTATAATTCACCCCTCCACTTT. Translated: CASSPGTGESSYNSPLHF.

The CDR3 nucleotides are TGCACCAGCACCCCCGGGACAGGGAGAACCGGGGAGCTGTTTTTT. Its translation: CTSTPGTGRTGELFF. The chain employs TRBV1 and TRBJ2-2; the D segment call TRBD1 is taken from the table without a DNA check. TRBV1 is a pseudogene locus. This CDR3 has 15 amino acids.

The chain has TRBV7-9 and TRBJ1-1; D might be TRBD1 (5 bases). Germline V CDR1 and CDR2: SEHNR, FQNEAQ (reference sequence). This CDR3 contains 14 residues. V shed 3 bases and J shed 2 bases, with 10 bases lying between them. The CDR3 sequence: CASSFSGGNTEAFF. The CDR3 bases are TGTGCCAGCAGCTTCTCCGGGGGTAACACTGAAGCTTTCTTT.

The chain recombines TRBV5-6 with TRBJ1-6; TRBD1 aligns across 7 bases. The V and J ends lost 4 bases and 1 base, in that order; junction bases with no gene match: 2. Germline CDR1 is SGHDT and CDR2 is YYEEEE. The length of the CDR3 is 15 residues. CDR3 sequence reads: CASSPDRSYNSPLHF. The DNA for the CDR3 is TGTGCCAGCAGCCCGGACAGGTCCTATAATTCACCCCTCCACTTT.

The chain links TRBV6-1 to TRBJ1-2; D remains unclear. Between the trimmed V and J ends, which lost 2 bases and 3 bases, there was a span of 7 bases. The CDR3 has 13 amino acids. Germline V CDR1 and CDR2: MNHNS, SASEGT. CDR3 nucleotide sequence: TGTGCCAGCAGTGAACAGTCTGACTATGGCTACACCTTC. This codes for CASSEQSDYGYTF.

The rearrangement joins TRBV5-8 to TRBJ1-1; D possibly corresponds to TRBD1 (6 bases). The germline V gene encodes CDR1 SGHTS and CDR2 YDEGEE. With 1 base removed from V and 8 bases from J, the gap between germline ends came to 18 bases. This CDR3 is built from 15 residues. CDR3 DNA: TGTGCCAGCAGCTTGTTAACAGGGCAACAAGAGGAAGCTTTCTTT. It yields the protein CASSLLTGQQEEAFF.

This rearrangement joins TRBV9 to TRBJ2-2; possible D gene TRBD2, 5 bases. The V gene's germline CDR1 is SGDLS and CDR2 YYNGEE. Trimming pared 7 bases from V and 1 base from J, leaving 8 bases between. This CDR3 spans 13 amino acids. The CDR3 region has the DNA TGTGCCAGCTGCAGCGGGAACACCGGGGAGCTGTTTTTT. The encoded protein is CASCSGNTGELFF.

The V call is TRBV7-6, the J call TRBJ1-1; D remains unclear. With 5 bases removed from V and 5 bases from J, the gap between germline ends came to 15 bases. Per the germline V gene, CDR1 is SGHVS and CDR2 is FNYEAQ. This CDR3 is 14 amino acids long. The CDR3 region has the DNA TGTGCCAGCAGCCCCGGGGAGAGCGGGACTGAAGCTTTCTTT. The encoded protein is CASSPGESGTEAFF.

A few counts support this clone. The chain combines TRBV5-1 with TRBJ1-3, with D uncertain. The germline V and J ends were trimmed by 4 bases and 0 bases, with 11 bases remaining between them. Per the germline V gene, CDR1 is SGHRS and CDR2 is YFSETQ. The CDR3 spans 15 residues. The CDR3 bases are TGCGCCAGCAGCGCTACGGGGAGCTCTGGAAACACCATATATTTT. Protein product: CASSATGSSGNTIYF.